This TCR beta chain is from a study of blood T cell repertoires in COVID-19. Study overall: The cDNA or gDNA used as material had been derived from T cells, B-cell-depleted T cells, or PBMCs.

Clones were sequenced by immunoSEQ multiplex PCR, and TCRdb holds only the in-frame ones, with some missing. The sample contains nearly 110,000 clones, 65% to 80% of which appear only once. Germline V gene data show CDR1 as SNHLY and CDR2 as FYNNEI. The CDR3 is 16 amino acids. With V trimmed by 6 bases and J by 0 bases, 6 bases remained unmatched. The J gene is TRBJ1-5, the V gene TRBV2; 9 nucleotides line up with TRBD1. The specimen sequenced was peripheral blood. The receptor was isolated from a man between 65 and 79 years old with acute or convalescent COVID-19. CDR3 bases: TGTGCCAGCAGGGTACAGGGGGCCCCTAGCAATCAGCCCCAGCATTTT. This codes for CASRVQGAPSNQPQHF.